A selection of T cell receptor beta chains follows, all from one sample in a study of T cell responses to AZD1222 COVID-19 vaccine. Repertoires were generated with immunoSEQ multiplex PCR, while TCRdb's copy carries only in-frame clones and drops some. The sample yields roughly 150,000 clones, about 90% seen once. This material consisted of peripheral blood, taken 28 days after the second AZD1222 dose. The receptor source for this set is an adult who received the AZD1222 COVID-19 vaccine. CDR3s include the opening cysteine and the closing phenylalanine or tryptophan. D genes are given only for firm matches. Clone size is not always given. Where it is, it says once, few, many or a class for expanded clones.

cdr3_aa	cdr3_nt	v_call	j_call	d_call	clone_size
CASSNGQGINQPQHF	TGTGCCAGCAGCAATGGACAGGGGATCAATCAGCCCCAGCATTTT	TRBV5-5	TRBJ1-5	TRBD1	-
CASSSDKGGTEAFF	TGTGCCAGTAGTTCAGACAAAGGCGGCACTGAAGCTTTCTTT	TRBV19	TRBJ1-1	-	few
CASRTITDRTGRLGYTF	TGTGCCAGCAGAACTATCACCGACCGGACAGGGCGGTTAGGCTACACCTTC	TRBV27	TRBJ1-2	TRBD1	-
CASSSTKGELFF	TGTGCCAGCAGCTCCACAAAGGGGGAGCTGTTTTTT	TRBV7-9	TRBJ2-2	-	-
CASGLGQGYGYTF	TGTGCTAGTGGTTTGGGACAGGGTTATGGCTACACCTTC	TRBV12-5	TRBJ1-2	TRBD1	-
CASSFVSGTDEQFF	TGTGCCAGCAGTTTTGTTAGCGGGACGGACGAGCAGTTCTTC	TRBV28	TRBJ2-1	TRBD2	-
CASRGPGAGNTIYF	TGTGCCAGCAGGGGACCGGGAGCTGGAAACACCATATATTTT	TRBV6-5	TRBJ1-3	-	-
CASSQTGSSGNTIYF	TGTGCCAGCAGCCAGACAGGGAGCTCCGGAAACACCATATATTTT	TRBV3-1/TRBV3-2	TRBJ1-3	TRBD1	-
CASSQDQPGSNTEAFF	TGCGCCAGCAGCCAAGATCAGCCGGGATCGAACACTGAAGCTTTCTTT	TRBV4-1	TRBJ1-1	-	once
CSVNHQGADTEAFF	TGCAGCGTTAACCACCAGGGGGCTGACACTGAAGCTTTCTTT	TRBV29-1	TRBJ1-1	TRBD1	-
CASSPDSAHYGYTF	TGTGCCAGTAGTCCGGACAGTGCCCACTATGGCTACACCTTC	TRBV19	TRBJ1-2	-	-
CASSLGSGGPANTEAFF	TGCGCCAGCAGCTTGGGATCCGGGGGGCCGGCGAACACTGAAGCTTTCTTT	TRBV5-1	TRBJ1-1	-	-
CASSYPDRDGYTF	TGTGCCAGCAGCTACCCGGACAGGGACGGCTACACCTTC	TRBV14	TRBJ1-2	TRBD1	-
CASSISGGQGGQPQHF	TGTGCCAGTAGTATTTCAGGGGGGCAGGGTGGTCAGCCCCAGCATTTT	TRBV19	TRBJ1-5	TRBD1	-
CASSLQGNPYNEQFF	TGCGCCAGCAGTCTACAGGGGAACCCCTACAATGAGCAGTTCTTC	TRBV5-1	TRBJ2-1	TRBD1	-
CASSYVAGVADTQYF	TGCGCCAGCAGCTACGTAGCGGGAGTGGCCGATACGCAGTATTTT	TRBV5-1	TRBJ2-3	TRBD2	-
CASSLARAPSGNTIYF	TGTGCCAGCAGCTTAGCGCGGGCCCCCTCTGGAAACACCATATATTTT	TRBV11-2	TRBJ1-3	-	-
CASSRESGDLYNEQFF	TGTGCCAGCAGCCGGGAGAGCGGAGACCTCTACAATGAGCAGTTCTTC	TRBV21-1	TRBJ2-1	-	once
CASSLRDNRRANVLTF	TGTGCCAGCAGCTTGAGGGACAATCGTAGGGCCAACGTCCTGACTTTC	TRBV7-9	TRBJ2-6	-	-
CASGQNSYEQYF	TGTGCCAGCGGGCAAAACTCCTACGAGCAGTACTTC	TRBV7-9	TRBJ2-7	-	-
CASSYAGDSNQPQHF	TGTGCCAGCAGTTATGCAGGAGATAGCAATCAGCCCCAGCATTTT	TRBV6-5	TRBJ1-5	-	-
CASKEGGRQPQHF	TGTGCCAGCAAAGAGGGGGGGCGTCAGCCCCAGCATTTT	TRBV28	TRBJ1-5	-	-
CASSLTSNQPQHF	TGTGCCAGCAGTCTTACAAGCAATCAGCCCCAGCATTTT	TRBV12-3/TRBV12-4	TRBJ1-5	-	-
CASSLRTSGSVGADTQYF	TGTGCCAGCAGCCTCCGGACTAGCGGGTCTGTTGGAGCAGATACGCAGTATTTT	TRBV9	TRBJ2-3	TRBD2	-
CATSRETGPLEQYF	TGTGCCACCAGCAGAGAAACGGGACCTTTGGAGCAGTACTTC	TRBV15	TRBJ2-7	-	once
CAWSAPGQGANYGYTF	TGTGCCTGGAGTGCACCAGGACAGGGGGCTAACTATGGCTACACCTTC	TRBV30	TRBJ1-2	TRBD1	-
CASREVAGDLGELFF	TGCGCCAGCAGGGAAGTAGCAGGGGACTTAGGGGAGCTGTTTTTT	TRBV10-2	TRBJ2-2	-	-
CASSQGESPLHF	TGTGCCAGCAGCCAAGGGGAATCACCCCTCCACTTT	TRBV3-1/TRBV3-2	TRBJ1-6	-	-
CASSQGGALGTEAFF	TGTGCCAGCAGTCAGGGCGGGGCGCTGGGCACTGAAGCTTTCTTT	TRBV9	TRBJ1-1	-	-
CASSSYRGRGANVLTF	TGTGCCAGCAGTTCTTACAGGGGGAGAGGGGCCAACGTCCTGACTTTC	TRBV6-2/TRBV6-3	TRBJ2-6	TRBD1	-
CASSLRRSLDQPQHF	TGTGCCAGCAGTTTAAGAAGGAGTCTAGATCAGCCCCAGCATTTT	TRBV28	TRBJ1-5	-	-
CASSTSTSSTDTQYF	TGCGCCAGCAGCACCTCGACAAGTAGCACAGATACGCAGTATTTT	TRBV4-3	TRBJ2-3	-	-
CASSEARRGNTIYF	TGTGCCAGCAGTGAAGCCCGTAGGGGAAACACCATATATTTT	TRBV6-1	TRBJ1-3	-	-
CASSLWDQPQHF	TGTGCCAGCAGCTTGTGGGATCAGCCCCAGCATTTT	TRBV5-8	TRBJ1-5	-	once
CASSSRQGTASSGNTIYF	TGTGCCAGCAGCTCTCGACAGGGGACCGCCTCATCTGGAAACACCATATATTTT	TRBV11-2	TRBJ1-3	TRBD1	-
CASSEKREAYEQYF	TGTGCCAGCAGTGAAAAGCGGGAAGCCTACGAGCAGTACTTC	TRBV2	TRBJ2-7	TRBD2	-
CASSLQGAQGLSSGANVLTF	TGTGCCAGCAGCCTTCAGGGGGCGCAGGGCTTATCCTCTGGGGCCAACGTCCTGACTTTC	TRBV6-6	TRBJ2-6	TRBD1	-
CASSPTSGNQETQYF	TGTGCCAGCAGTCCGACTAGCGGGAACCAAGAGACCCAGTACTTC	TRBV7-2	TRBJ2-5	TRBD2	-
CAWSFGRFYEQYF	TGTGCCTGGAGTTTCGGGAGGTTCTACGAGCAGTACTTC	TRBV30	TRBJ2-7	TRBD2	-
CASSQSGGARSGANVLTF	TGTGCCAGCAGCCAATCGGGGGGGGCCCGTTCTGGGGCCAACGTCCTGACTTTC	TRBV4-2	TRBJ2-6	TRBD2	-
CASSQDRGGYTF	TGCGCCAGCAGCCAAGATCGGGGTGGCTACACCTTC	TRBV4-1	TRBJ1-2	-	-
CASSPEGERVAYEQYF	TGTGCCAGCAGCCCCGAAGGGGAGCGGGTGGCCTACGAGCAGTACTTC	TRBV5-6	TRBJ2-7	-	-